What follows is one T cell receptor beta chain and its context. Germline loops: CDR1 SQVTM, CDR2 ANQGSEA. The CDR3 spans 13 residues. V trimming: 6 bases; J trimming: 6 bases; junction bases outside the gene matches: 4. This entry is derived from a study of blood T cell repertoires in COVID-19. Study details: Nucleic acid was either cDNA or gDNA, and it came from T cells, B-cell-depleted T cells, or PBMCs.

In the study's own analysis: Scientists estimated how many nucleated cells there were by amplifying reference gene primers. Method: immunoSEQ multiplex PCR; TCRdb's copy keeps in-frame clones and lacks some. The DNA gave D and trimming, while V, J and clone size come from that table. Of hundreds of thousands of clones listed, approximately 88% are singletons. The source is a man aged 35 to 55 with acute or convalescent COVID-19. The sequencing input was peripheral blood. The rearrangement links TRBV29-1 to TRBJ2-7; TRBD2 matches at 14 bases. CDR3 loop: CSVGLAGVLEQYF. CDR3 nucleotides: TGCAGCGTGGGACTAGCGGGAGTCCTCGAGCAGTACTTC.